The following is a TCR beta chain sequence with its context. This CDR3 has 15 residues. Germline lookup yields CDR1 SGHTA and CDR2 FQGNSA. V shed 6 bases, J shed 3 bases, and the junction held 8 bases outside the gene matches. This entry comes from a study of shared clonotypes between healthy human individuals. Turning to the study itself: There were three CD4 naive, three CD4 memory, two CD8 naive and one CD8 memory plates per donor.

Repertoires were generated with immunoSEQ multiplex PCR, while TCRdb's copy carries only in-frame clones and drops some. Here the sample spans over 750,000 clones, about 97% being singletons. Naive CD8 populations comprised CD45RO-negative cells positively selected for CCR7, excluding terminally differentiated effector memory CD45RA+ cells. The source material was naive CD8+ T cells sorted from blood. The chain is built from TRBV7-2 and TRBJ2-1, with 7 bases that match TRBD1. This receptor was identified in a man aged 25 to 40 in good health. As DNA, the CDR3 is TGTGCCAGCAGGTCCCGGACAGGAATCTACAATGAGCAGTTCTTC. Protein sequence: CASRSRTGIYNEQFF.